The clone carrying this T cell receptor (beta chain) came up once. This specimen comes from a study of cytomegalovirus exposure and HLA in healthy donors. Per germline, CDR1 PRHDT and CDR2 FYEKMQ (reference sequence). The CDR3 extends over 17 amino acids. After removal of 5 bases from V and 2 bases from J, the junction contained 15 bases not matched to a gene. The PCR had 60 Vbeta and 13 Jbeta primers. The data were produced by immunoSEQ multiplex PCR, yet TCRdb's version contains in-frame clones alone and is incomplete. The sample contains under 200,000 clones, around two thirds of which appear only once.

The specimen was PBMCs. This chain joins TRBV13 and TRBJ2-7; 7 bases match TRBD1. The source is a man aged 50 or older in good health and CMV-seronegative. The CDR3 protein is CASSQGWDSGGAYEQYF. The CDR3, as DNA: TGTGCCAGCAGCCAGGGTTGGGACAGCGGCGGAGCCTACGAGCAGTACTTC.